This TCR beta chain was profiled in a study of CD8 T cells in ankylosing spondylitis. 5'-RACE, quantitative and with molecular barcodes, yielded the TCR beta libraries. MiXCR, applied by TCRdb to the 5' RACE reads, yields one record per CDR3 protein. The table records around 7,000 distinct CDR3 sequences, 8.2% of them present only once. The V gene's germline CDR1 is SGDLS and CDR2 YYNGEE. This CDR3 is built from 15 residues. About this clonotype itself: Sequence at one end of the junction differs from germline and may be a read error.

The TCR was taken from a male donor with ankylosing spondylitis or in good health (not recorded which). Material for sequencing was blood, either unsorted or a sorted T cell fraction (not recorded which). This rearrangement joins TRBV9 to TRBJ2-1, with TRBD1 as a possible D gene (6 bases). For the CDR3, the DNA is TGTGCCAGCACCGTAGGGGGAGTCTCCTACAATGAGCAGTTCTTC. Protein: CASTVGGVSYNEQFF.